Presented here are 11 T cell receptor beta chains from one specimen sequenced in a study of T cell responses to AZD1222 COVID-19 vaccine. Sequencing used immunoSEQ multiplex PCR; TCRdb keeps in-frame clones, though not all of them. The top ten clones hold approximately 4% of a sample with fewer than 200,000 clones, around 90% of them seen once. The material sequenced was peripheral blood, taken 28 days after the second dose of the MenACWY control vaccine. The source is an adult who received the MenACWY meningococcal vaccine as a control.

The chain employs TRBV18 and TRBJ1-1; 7 bases line up with TRBD1. Trimming took 2 bases from V and 3 from J; bases not matched to a gene: 9. The CDR3 consists of 16 residues. Germline CDR1 and CDR2: KGHSH and LQKENI. Here the CDR3 reads CASSPGGQAWDTEAFF. In DNA form, the CDR3 reads TGTGCCAGCTCACCAGGAGGACAGGCCTGGGACACTGAAGCTTTCTTT.

This clone was picked up one time. V gene TRBV9 combines with J gene TRBJ2-7; 9 bases map to TRBD1. CDR1 SGDLS and CDR2 YYNGEE come from the germline V gene. The junction had 6 bases not matched to a gene; V was cut back by 3 bases and J by 5 bases. The CDR3 spans 14 residues. CDR3 DNA sequence: TGTGCCAGCAGCGAACGACAGGGGGTAGACGAGCAGTACTTC. This codes for CASSERQGVDEQYF. The full variable domain, in which reference TRBV9 and TRBJ2-7 provide the parts outside the CDR3, is DSGVTQTPKHLITATGQRVTLRCSPRSGDLSVYWYQQSLDQGLQFLIQYYNGEERAKGNILERFSAQQFPDLHSELNLSSLELGDSALYFCASSERQGVDEQYFGPGTRLTVT.

The CDR3 sequence is CASSLAPSGVNNEQFF. CDR3 DNA sequence: TGTGCCAGCAGCTTAGCGCCTAGCGGGGTTAACAATGAGCAGTTCTTC. V is TRBV11-2 and J is TRBJ2-1, with 9 bases lining up with TRBD2. CDR1 SGHAT and CDR2 FQNNGV come from the germline V gene. The CDR3 length is 16 residues. With 1 base clipped from V and 5 bases from J, the junction kept 6 bases outside the gene matches.

The chain has TRBV6-4 and TRBJ2-2; 11 nucleotides align to TRBD2. Germline CDR1 MRHNA, CDR2 SNTAGT. The V gene end was trimmed by 6 bases and the J gene end by 7 bases; junction bases not matched to a gene: 10. The CDR3 contains 16 residues. CDR3 in DNA: TGTGCCAGCAGCCCCATGGGGACTAGCGGTATCGGGGAGCTGTTTTTT. Protein product: CASSPMGTSGIGELFF.

The chain joins TRBV2 to TRBJ1-2; 9 nucleotides line up with TRBD1. CDR1 and CDR2 (germline): SNHLY, FYNNEI. V gave up 5 bases and J gave up 6 bases; unmatched junction bases: 4. This CDR3 comprises 13 residues. CDR3 DNA sequence: TGTGCCAGCAGTTCGGGACAGGGCCATGGCTACACCTTC. Encoded protein: CASSSGQGHGYTF.

This chain links TRBV24-1 with TRBJ2-2, with 9 bases matching TRBD1. Trimming at V came to 6 bases and at J to 6 bases, leaving 4 bases not matched to a gene. The CDR3 runs 14 residues. Germline V lookup: CDR1 KGHDR, CDR2 SFDVKD. CDR3 nucleotide sequence: TGTGCCACCAGTTCGGGACAGGGTTCCGGGGAGCTGTTTTTT. Translated, it gives CATSSGQGSGELFF.

V is TRBV13 and J is TRBJ2-7; no firm D call. Trimming removed 0 bases from V and 3 bases from J, with 3 bases in between. Germline V gives CDR1 PRHDT, CDR2 FYEKMQ (reference sequence). The CDR3 has 12 residues. This CDR3 reads CASSLGRYEQYF. CDR3 DNA: TGTGCCAGCAGCTTAGGACGCTACGAGCAGTACTTC. Full variable domain (outside the CDR3, taken from reference TRBV13 and TRBJ2-7): AAGVIQSPRHLIKEKRETATLKCYPIPRHDTVYWYQQGPGQDPQFLISFYEKMQSDKGSIPDRFSAQQFSDYHSELNMSSLELGDSALYFCASSLGRYEQYFGPGTRLTVT.

This clone turned up a few times. CDR3 DNA sequence: TGCAGCGTTGAGCGGACCGCTGGCACAGATACGCAGTATTTT. This gives the protein CSVERTAGTDTQYF. The chain couples TRBV29-1 to TRBJ2-3; D is ambiguous. The CDR3 contains 14 residues. CDR1 and CDR2 from the germline V gene are SQVTM and ANQGSEA. Trimming cost V 3 bases and J 1 base, with 11 bases left between them.

The chain recombines TRBV16 with TRBJ2-7; 9 bases map to TRBD1. The CDR3 extends over 13 amino acids. J was trimmed by 7 bases and V by 4 bases; bases with no gene match: 5. Germline V gene data show CDR1 as KGHSY and CDR2 as FQNENV. In nucleotides, the CDR3 is TGTGCCAGCAGCCCGAGGACAGGGGAAGAGCAGTACTTC. Translated, it gives CASSPRTGEEQYF.

The rearrangement links TRBV7-9 to TRBJ1-2; possibly TRBD1 for D (5 bases). The V end was cut by 1 base, the J end by 7 bases, with 16 bases between. The CDR3 contains 15 residues. CDR1 and CDR2 (germline): SEHNR, FQNEAQ (reference sequence). The CDR3 region has the DNA TGTGCCAGCAGCTTAGAACGAGCAGGGTCTTTTGGCTACACCTTC. Amino acid sequence: CASSLERAGSFGYTF.

The V gene is TRBV7-8, the J gene TRBJ2-1; D possibly corresponds to TRBD1 (6 bases). The V gene lost 1 base and the J gene lost 8 bases, with 15 bases spanning the gap. The CDR3 contains 15 residues. In germline, CDR1 is SGHVS, CDR2 FQNEAQ. The CDR3 sequence is CASSLGGNREHEQFF. The CDR3 bases are TGTGCCAGCAGCTTAGGAGGGAACAGGGAGCATGAGCAGTTCTTC.